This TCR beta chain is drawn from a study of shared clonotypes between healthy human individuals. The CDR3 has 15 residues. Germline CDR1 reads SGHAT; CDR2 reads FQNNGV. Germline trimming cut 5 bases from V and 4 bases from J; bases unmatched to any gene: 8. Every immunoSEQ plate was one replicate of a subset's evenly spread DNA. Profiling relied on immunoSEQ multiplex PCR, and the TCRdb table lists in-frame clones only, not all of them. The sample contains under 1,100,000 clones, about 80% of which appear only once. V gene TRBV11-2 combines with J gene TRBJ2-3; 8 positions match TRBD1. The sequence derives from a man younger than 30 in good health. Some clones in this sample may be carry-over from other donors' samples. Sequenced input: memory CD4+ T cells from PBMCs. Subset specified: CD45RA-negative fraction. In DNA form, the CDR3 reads TGTGCCAGCAGCCCGGACAGGGTCGGGGCAGATACGCAGTATTTT. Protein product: CASSPDRVGADTQYF.